Listed below are T cell receptor beta chains from one sample, sequenced in a study of Graves' ophthalmopathy and Graves' hyperthyroidism. MiXCR was run by TCRdb on the multiplex PCR reads, yielding one entry per CDR3 protein. This table holds over a million distinct CDR3 sequences, 35% to 40% found once. Sequenced: peripheral blood or thyroid tissue (not recorded which). These receptor sequences come from an adult man with Graves' hyperthyroidism. Both conserved end residues are part of each CDR3. A D gene is named only where the DNA matches it firmly. Expanded clones get a size class; other rows say once, few or many, or leave the size out.

CASSDDLSYEQYF	TGTGCCAGCAGCGACGACTTATCCTACGAGCAGTACTTC	NA	NA	TRBV7-9	TRBJ2-7
CASKKNQETQYF	TGTGCCAGCAAGAAAAACCAAGAGACCCAGTACTTC	NA	NA	TRBV28	TRBJ2-5
CASSWTGNVLTF	TGTGCCAGCAGCTGGACAGGGAACGTCCTGACTTTC	NA	TRBD1	TRBV7-6	TRBJ2-6
CASRLDLSGGELFF	TGTGCCAGCAGATTGGACTTATCAGGGGGGGAGCTGTTTTTT	few	NA	TRBV7-9	TRBJ2-2
CSVGAGDAAGELFF	TGCAGCGTGGGAGCGGGAGATGCGGCCGGGGAGCTGTTTTTT	many	TRBD2	TRBV29-1	TRBJ2-2
CASSPSKPWAGPTYEQYF	TGTGCCAGCAGCCCCAGCAAACCTTGGGCGGGACCTACCTACGAGCAGTACTTC	NA	NA	TRBV7-9	TRBJ2-7
CASRTTGDQPQHF	TGTGCCAGCAGGACTACAGGGGATCAGCCCCAGCATTTT	few	TRBD1	TRBV27	TRBJ1-5
CASSQDSAGRSGTQYF	TGTGCCAGCAGCCAAGATTCTGCGGGCCGATCCGGGACCCAGTACTTC	few	NA	TRBV14	TRBJ2-5
CASILLGTSEETQYF	TGTGCCAGCATCCTTCTGGGGACTAGTGAAGAGACCCAGTACTTC	many	TRBD2	TRBV2	TRBJ2-5
CASSVGDRGYEQYF	TGTGCCAGCAGCGTAGGCGACAGGGGCTACGAGCAGTACTTC	many	TRBD1	TRBV9	TRBJ2-7
CASTPDSLLNYGYTF	TGCGCCAGCACCCCGGACAGCCTTTTAAACTATGGCTACACCTTC	NA	NA	TRBV10-2	TRBJ1-2
CAISDTDRGEKLFF	TGTGCCATCAGTGACACCGACAGGGGGGAAAAACTGTTTTTT	NA	TRBD1	TRBV10-3	TRBJ1-4
CASSVGPYGYTF	TGTGCCAGCAGCGTAGGACCGTATGGCTACACCTTC	few	NA	TRBV9	TRBJ1-2
CASSTGQGATEAFF	TGTGCCAGTAGTACAGGACAGGGCGCCACTGAAGCTTTCTTT	NA	TRBD1	TRBV19	TRBJ1-1
CASSVGVQIQEELFF	TGTGCCAGCAGCGTAGGGGTCCAGATCCAAGAGGAGCTGTTTTTT	NA	NA	TRBV9	TRBJ2-2
CASSLVNRDYEQYF	TGTGCCAGCAGCTTAGTCAACCGCGACTACGAGCAGTACTTC	many	NA	TRBV11-1	TRBJ2-7
CASSLPTGGTSPLHF	TGTGCCAGCAGCCTACCGACAGGGGGCACTTCACCCCTCCACTTT	many	TRBD1	TRBV7-2	TRBJ1-6
CSAPGHRNTEAFF	TGCAGCGCACCGGGACATAGGAACACTGAAGCTTTCTTT	NA	NA	TRBV29-1	TRBJ1-1
CASSIGTALSEQYF	TGTGCCAGTAGTATAGGGACAGCTCTTTCCGAGCAGTACTTC	NA	NA	TRBV19	TRBJ2-7
CASSFTGPEAFF	TGTGCCAGCAGCTTTACGGGGCCTGAAGCTTTCTTT	few	NA	TRBV13	TRBJ1-1
CASSLDISGELFF	TGTGCCAGCAGCCTAGACATCTCTGGGGAGCTGTTTTTT	NA	NA	TRBV7-9	TRBJ2-2
CSADDRAGNTIYF	TGCAGTGCAGACGACAGGGCGGGAAACACCATATATTTT	many	TRBD1	TRBV20-1	TRBJ1-3
CSAPSPGQDFRDYGYTF	TGCAGTGCACCGTCCCCGGGACAGGATTTTAGGGACTATGGCTACACCTTC	many	TRBD1	TRBV20-1	TRBJ1-2
CASSLEVGELFF	TGTGCCAGCAGCCTCGAAGTCGGGGAGCTGTTTTTT	many	NA	TRBV7-9	TRBJ2-2
CASSRPAANDNQPQHF	TGTGCCAGCAGTAGACCCGCGGCCAATGACAATCAGCCCCAGCATTTT	NA	NA	TRBV28	TRBJ1-5
CASSSWGQETQYF	TGTGCCAGCAGCTCGTGGGGGCAAGAGACCCAGTACTTC	NA	NA	TRBV7-8	TRBJ2-5
CASSLPGQGDNVLTF	TGTGCCAGCAGCTTACCGGGACAGGGGGACAACGTCCTGACTTTC	NA	TRBD1	TRBV7-9	TRBJ2-6
CASSYSKGGHTEAFF	TGTGCCAGCAGTTACTCGAAGGGTGGGCACACTGAAGCTTTCTTT	few	NA	TRBV6-2/TRBV6-3	TRBJ1-1
CASIPATGAFTEAFF	TGTGCCAGCATCCCTGCGACAGGGGCTTTCACTGAAGCTTTCTTT	NA	TRBD1	TRBV25-1	TRBJ1-1
CASSLSWGGSSEQYF	TGTGCCAGCAGTTTATCCTGGGGCGGGAGTTCCGAGCAGTACTTC	NA	TRBD2	TRBV7-9	TRBJ2-7
CASSVGAGYGYTF	TGTGCCAGCAGCGTAGGAGCTGGGTATGGCTACACCTTC	many	NA	TRBV9	TRBJ1-2
CAWRAGLSGANVLTF	TGTGCCTGGAGAGCGGGACTCTCTGGGGCCAACGTCCTGACTTTC	few	TRBD2	TRBV30	TRBJ2-6
CASSPRPEGTQYF	TGTGCCAGTAGTCCCCGGCCGGAGGGGACCCAGTACTTC	many	NA	TRBV19	TRBJ2-5
CSARPVAEQPQHF	TGCAGTGCTAGGCCAGTAGCAGAACAGCCCCAGCATTTT	many	NA	TRBV20-1	TRBJ1-5
CSARDEDYGYTF	TGCAGTGCTAGAGATGAGGACTATGGCTACACCTTC	once	NA	TRBV20-1	TRBJ1-2
CATSDSGTGDTEAFF	TGTGCCACCAGTGACTCCGGGACAGGGGACACTGAAGCTTTCTTT	NA	TRBD1	TRBV24-1	TRBJ1-1
CASSFLTGLSPLHF	TGTGCCAGCAGCTTTCTCACAGGTCTTTCACCCCTCCACTTT	few	NA	TRBV7-2	TRBJ1-6
CASSQVGLAVYNEQFF	TGTGCCAGCAGCCAAGTGGGCCTAGCGGTTTACAATGAGCAGTTCTTC	NA	TRBD2	TRBV7-9	TRBJ2-1
CASRPTSGAPYEQYF	TGTGCCAGCAGACCAACTAGCGGGGCCCCCTACGAGCAGTACTTC	NA	TRBD2	TRBV7-2	TRBJ2-7
CASSFLSGNTEAFF	TGTGCCAGCAGCTTTCTATCAGGGAACACTGAAGCTTTCTTT	many	NA	TRBV7-9	TRBJ1-1
CAIRRDRANTEAFF	TGTGCCATCAGACGAGACAGGGCGAACACTGAAGCTTTCTTT	NA	TRBD1	TRBV10-3	TRBJ1-1
CASSFWLGVAGAGGIYEQYF	TGTGCCAGCAGCTTCTGGCTGGGGGTAGCGGGGGCAGGGGGAATCTACGAGCAGTACTTC	few	TRBD2	TRBV7-2	TRBJ2-7
CASSQTTDYEQYF	TGTGCCAGTAGTCAAACGACTGATTACGAGCAGTACTTC	many	NA	TRBV19	TRBJ2-7
CASSSFAQGGNEQYF	TGTGCCAGCAGTTCTTTCGCGCAGGGGGGCAACGAGCAGTACTTC	few	NA	TRBV10-3	TRBJ2-7
CSGASQTYEQYF	TGCAGTGGGGCAAGCCAAACCTACGAGCAGTACTTC	NA	NA	TRBV20-1	TRBJ2-7
CSVETKWGRGYGYTF	TGCAGCGTTGAGACTAAGTGGGGGCGAGGCTATGGCTACACCTTC	NA	NA	TRBV29-1	TRBJ1-2
CASSLHGFSGTGGIYEQYF	TGTGCCAGCAGCCTACACGGATTCTCCGGGACAGGGGGCATATACGAGCAGTACTTC	many	TRBD1	TRBV7-8	TRBJ2-7
CASTRFAAANVLTF	TGTGCCAGTACAAGGTTCGCCGCGGCCAACGTCCTGACTTTC	NA	NA	TRBV19	TRBJ2-6
CSASKLTLGETQYF	TGCAGTGCCTCGAAGCTGACCCTCGGAGAGACCCAGTACTTC	NA	NA	TRBV29-1	TRBJ2-5
CAISDRGGQRETQYF	TGTGCCATCAGTGACCGGGGGGGACAGCGAGAGACCCAGTACTTC	many	NA	TRBV10-3	TRBJ2-5
CASSGAVTYEQYF	TGTGCCAGTAGTGGGGCAGTAACCTACGAGCAGTACTTC	many	NA	TRBV19	TRBJ2-7
CASSIGEGANVLTF	TGTGCCAGTAGTATAGGCGAGGGGGCCAACGTCCTGACTTTC	many	NA	TRBV19	TRBJ2-6
CASSSRTGLHNSPLHF	TGTGCCAGCAGCTCTCGGACAGGCCTACATAATTCACCCCTCCACTTT	NA	TRBD1	TRBV7-2	TRBJ1-6
CATSPPGRAEAFF	TGTGCCACCAGCCCGCCGGGACGCGCTGAAGCTTTCTTT	NA	NA	TRBV24-1	TRBJ1-1